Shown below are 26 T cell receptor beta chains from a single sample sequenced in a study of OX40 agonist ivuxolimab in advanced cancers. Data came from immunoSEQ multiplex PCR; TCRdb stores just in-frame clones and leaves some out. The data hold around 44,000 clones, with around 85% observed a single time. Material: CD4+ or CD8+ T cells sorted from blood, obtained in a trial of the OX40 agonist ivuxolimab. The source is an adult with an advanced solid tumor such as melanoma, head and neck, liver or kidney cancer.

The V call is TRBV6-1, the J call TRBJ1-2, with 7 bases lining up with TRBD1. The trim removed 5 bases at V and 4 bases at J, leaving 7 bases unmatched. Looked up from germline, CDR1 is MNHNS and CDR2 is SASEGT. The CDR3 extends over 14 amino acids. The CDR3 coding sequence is TGTGCCAGCAGTATGATGGACAGGTTCTATGGCTACACCTTC. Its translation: CASSMMDRFYGYTF.

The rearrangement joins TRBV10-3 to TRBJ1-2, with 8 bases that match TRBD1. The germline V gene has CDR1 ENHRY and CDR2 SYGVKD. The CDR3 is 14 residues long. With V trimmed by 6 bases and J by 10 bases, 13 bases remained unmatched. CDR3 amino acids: CAISRSQGERPYTF. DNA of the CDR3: TGTGCCATCAGCAGATCACAGGGGGAACGTCCCTACACCTTC.

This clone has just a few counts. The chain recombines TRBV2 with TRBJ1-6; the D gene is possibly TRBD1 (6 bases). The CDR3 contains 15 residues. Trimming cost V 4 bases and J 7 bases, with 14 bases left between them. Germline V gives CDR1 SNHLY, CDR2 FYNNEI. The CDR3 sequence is CASSVSGAQNSPLHF. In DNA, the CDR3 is TGTGCCAGCAGTGTGTCGGGGGCCCAAAATTCACCCCTCCACTTT.

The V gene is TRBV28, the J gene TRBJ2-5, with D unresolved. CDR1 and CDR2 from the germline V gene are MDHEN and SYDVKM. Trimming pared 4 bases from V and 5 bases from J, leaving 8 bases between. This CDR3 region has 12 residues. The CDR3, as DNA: TGTGCCAGCAGTTCCGACCGGGAGACCCAGTACTTC. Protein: CASSSDRETQYF.

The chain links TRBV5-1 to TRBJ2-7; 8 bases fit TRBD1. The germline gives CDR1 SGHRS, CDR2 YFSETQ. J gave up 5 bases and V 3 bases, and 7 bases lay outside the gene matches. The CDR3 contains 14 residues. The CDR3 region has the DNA TGCGCCAGCAGCTCTGGACAGGGAGAGCACGAGCAGTACTTC. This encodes CASSSGQGEHEQYF.

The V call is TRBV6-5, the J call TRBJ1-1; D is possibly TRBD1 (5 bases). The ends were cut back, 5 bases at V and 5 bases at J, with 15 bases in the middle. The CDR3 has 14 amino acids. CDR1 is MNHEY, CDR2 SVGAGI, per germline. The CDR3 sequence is CASSKPDKGTEAFF. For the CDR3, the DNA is TGTGCCAGCAGTAAACCAGATAAGGGGACTGAAGCTTTCTTT.

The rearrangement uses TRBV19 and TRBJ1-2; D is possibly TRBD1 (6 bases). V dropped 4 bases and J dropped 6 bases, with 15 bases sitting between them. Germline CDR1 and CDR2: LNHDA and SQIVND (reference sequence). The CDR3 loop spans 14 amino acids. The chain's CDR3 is CASSTGAPGDGYTF. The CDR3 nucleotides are TGTGCCAGTAGTACCGGTGCTCCAGGGGATGGCTACACCTTC.

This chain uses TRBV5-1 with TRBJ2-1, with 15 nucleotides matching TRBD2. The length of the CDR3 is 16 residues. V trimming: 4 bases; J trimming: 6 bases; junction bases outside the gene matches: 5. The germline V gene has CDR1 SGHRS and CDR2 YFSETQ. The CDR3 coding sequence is TGCGCCAGCAGCATTGGGACTAGCGGGGGGATCAATGAGCAGTTCTTC. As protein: CASSIGTSGGINEQFF.

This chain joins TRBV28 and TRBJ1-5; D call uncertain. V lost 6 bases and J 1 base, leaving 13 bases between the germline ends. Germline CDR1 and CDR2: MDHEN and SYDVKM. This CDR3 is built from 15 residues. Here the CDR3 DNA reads TGTGCCAGCAGGCAATCGCGGCAAAGCAATCAGCCCCAGCATTTT. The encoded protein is CASRQSRQSNQPQHF.

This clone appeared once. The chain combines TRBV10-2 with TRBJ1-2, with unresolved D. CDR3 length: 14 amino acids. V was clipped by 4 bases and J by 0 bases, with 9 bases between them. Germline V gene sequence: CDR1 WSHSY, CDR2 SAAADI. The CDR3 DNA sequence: TGCGCCAGCAGTGTAGCCAGGACTAACTATGGCTACACCTTC. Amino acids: CASSVARTNYGYTF.

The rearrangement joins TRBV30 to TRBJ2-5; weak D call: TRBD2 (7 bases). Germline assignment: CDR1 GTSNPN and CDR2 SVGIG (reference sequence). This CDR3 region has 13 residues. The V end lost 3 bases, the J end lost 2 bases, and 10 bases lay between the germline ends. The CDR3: CAWRGGRQETQYF. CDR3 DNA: TGTGCCTGGAGGGGGGGGCGGCAAGAGACCCAGTACTTC.

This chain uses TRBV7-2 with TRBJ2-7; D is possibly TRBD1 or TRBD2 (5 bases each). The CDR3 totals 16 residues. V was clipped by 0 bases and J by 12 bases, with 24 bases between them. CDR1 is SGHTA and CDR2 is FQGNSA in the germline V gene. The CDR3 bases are TGTGCCAGCAGCTTAGCGAAGGTTAGCGACAGTAAACTTTGGTACTTC. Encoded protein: CASSLAKVSDSKLWYF.

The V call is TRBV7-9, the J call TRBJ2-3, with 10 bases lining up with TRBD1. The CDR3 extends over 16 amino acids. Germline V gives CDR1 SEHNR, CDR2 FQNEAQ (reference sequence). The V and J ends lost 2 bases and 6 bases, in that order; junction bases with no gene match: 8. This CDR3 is CASSLSRTGGRDTQYF. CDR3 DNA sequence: TGTGCCAGCAGCTTATCGAGGACAGGGGGACGGGATACGCAGTATTTT.

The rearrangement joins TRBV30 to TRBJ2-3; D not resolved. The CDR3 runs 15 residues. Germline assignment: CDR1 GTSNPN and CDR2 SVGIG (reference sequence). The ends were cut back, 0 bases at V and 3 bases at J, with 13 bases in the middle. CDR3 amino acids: CAWSVDVGQTDTQYF. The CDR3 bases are TGTGCCTGGAGTGTAGATGTAGGGCAAACAGATACGCAGTATTTT.

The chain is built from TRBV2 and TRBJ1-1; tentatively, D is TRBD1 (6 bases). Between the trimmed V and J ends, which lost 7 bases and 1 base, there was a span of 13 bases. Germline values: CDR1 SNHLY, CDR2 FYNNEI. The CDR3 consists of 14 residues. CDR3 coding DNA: TGTGCCAGCAAAAAGGGCAGGGGGAACACTGAAGCTTTCTTT. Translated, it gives CASKKGRGNTEAFF.

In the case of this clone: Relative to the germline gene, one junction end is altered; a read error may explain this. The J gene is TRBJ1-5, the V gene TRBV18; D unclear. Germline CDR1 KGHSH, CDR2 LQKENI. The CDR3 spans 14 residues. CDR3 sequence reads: CASSPDGSNRPQHF. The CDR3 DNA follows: TGTGCCAGCTCTCCGGACGGGAGCAATCGGCCCCAGCATTTT.

The CDR3 DNA reads TGTGCCAGCAGTGAGGGACACCCGACTAACTATGGCTACACCTTC. This encodes CASSEGHPTNYGYTF. The J gene is TRBJ1-2, the V gene TRBV6-1; maybe TRBD1 (6 bases). Germline values: CDR1 MNHNS, CDR2 SASEGT. The CDR3 length is 15 residues. Trimming took off 3 bases at V and 0 bases at J, with 11 bases between the two ends.

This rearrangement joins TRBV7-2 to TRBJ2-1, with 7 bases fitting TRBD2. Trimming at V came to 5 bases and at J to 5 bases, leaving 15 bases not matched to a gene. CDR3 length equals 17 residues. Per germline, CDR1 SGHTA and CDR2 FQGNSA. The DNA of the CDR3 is TGTGCCAGCAGCCGAGGGGCATCGGGGGGAACGAACAATGAGCAGTTCTTC. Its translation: CASSRGASGGTNNEQFF.

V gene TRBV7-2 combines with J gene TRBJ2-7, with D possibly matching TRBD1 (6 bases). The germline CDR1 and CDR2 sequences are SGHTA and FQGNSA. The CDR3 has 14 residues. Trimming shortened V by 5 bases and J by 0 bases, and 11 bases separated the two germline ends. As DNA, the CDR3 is TGTGCCAGCAGCCGACAGGTCAGCTCCTACGAGCAGTACTTC. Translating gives CASSRQVSSYEQYF.

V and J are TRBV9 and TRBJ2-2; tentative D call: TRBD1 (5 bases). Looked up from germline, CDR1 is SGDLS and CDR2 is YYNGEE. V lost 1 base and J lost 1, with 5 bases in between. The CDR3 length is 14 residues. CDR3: CASSVQGNTGELFF. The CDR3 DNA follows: TGTGCCAGCAGCGTACAGGGGAACACCGGGGAGCTGTTTTTT. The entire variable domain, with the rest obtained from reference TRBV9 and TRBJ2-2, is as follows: DSGVTQTPKHLITATGQRVTLRCSPRSGDLSVYWYQQSLDQGLQFLIQYYNGEERAKGNILERFSAQQFPDLHSELNLSSLELGDSALYFCASSVQGNTGELFFGEGSRLTVL.

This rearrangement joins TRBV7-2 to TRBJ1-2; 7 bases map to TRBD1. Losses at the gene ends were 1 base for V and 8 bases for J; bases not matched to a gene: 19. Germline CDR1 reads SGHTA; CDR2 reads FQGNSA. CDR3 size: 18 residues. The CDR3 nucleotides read TGTGCCAGCAGCTTAGTCCCCCCCAATATCGGGACAGCGCGCGGCTACACCTTC. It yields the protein CASSLVPPNIGTARGYTF.

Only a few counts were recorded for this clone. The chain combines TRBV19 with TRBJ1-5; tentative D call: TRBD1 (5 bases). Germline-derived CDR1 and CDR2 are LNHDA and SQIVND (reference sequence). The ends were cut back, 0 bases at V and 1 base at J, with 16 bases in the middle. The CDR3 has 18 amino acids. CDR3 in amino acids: CASSIDRSWGGSNQPQHF. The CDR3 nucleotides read TGTGCCAGTAGTATAGATCGGAGTTGGGGGGGGAGCAATCAGCCCCAGCATTTT.

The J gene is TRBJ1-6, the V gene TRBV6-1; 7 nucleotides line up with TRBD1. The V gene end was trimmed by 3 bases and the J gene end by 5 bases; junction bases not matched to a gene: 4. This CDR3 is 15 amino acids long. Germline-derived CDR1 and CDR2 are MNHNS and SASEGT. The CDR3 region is CASSDRDSNNSPLHF. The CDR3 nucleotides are TGTGCCAGCAGTGACCGGGACAGTAATAATTCACCCCTCCACTTT.

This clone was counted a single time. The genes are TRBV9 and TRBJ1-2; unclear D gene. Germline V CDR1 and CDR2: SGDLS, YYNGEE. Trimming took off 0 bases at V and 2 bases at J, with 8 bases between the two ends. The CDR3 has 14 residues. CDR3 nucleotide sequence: TGTGCCAGCAGCGTAGTGGCGCAGAACTATGGCTACACCTTC. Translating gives CASSVVAQNYGYTF.

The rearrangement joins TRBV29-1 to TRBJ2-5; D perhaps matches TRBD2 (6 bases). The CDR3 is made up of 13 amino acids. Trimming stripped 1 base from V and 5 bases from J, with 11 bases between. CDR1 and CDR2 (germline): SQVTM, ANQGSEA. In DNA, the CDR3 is TGCAGCGTTGAAGTAGGAGGGCCGGAGACCCAGTACTTC. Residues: CSVEVGGPETQYF.

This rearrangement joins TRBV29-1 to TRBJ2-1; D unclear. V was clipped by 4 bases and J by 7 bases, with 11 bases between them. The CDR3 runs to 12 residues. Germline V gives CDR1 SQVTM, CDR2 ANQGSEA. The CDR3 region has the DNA TGCAGCGTTGGCGGCAATCCAAATGAGCAGTTCTTC. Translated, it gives CSVGGNPNEQFF.